Listed below are T cell receptor beta chains from one sample, sequenced in a study of CD8+CD57+ T cells in acquired aplastic anemia. TCRdb re-derived calls from the reads in MiXCR, one entry per CDR3 protein. The table lists about 110,000 distinct CDR3 sequences, around half of them singletons. The sequencing sample was made of sorted CD4+, CD8+, or CD8+CD57+ T cells (not recorded which) from PBMCs. The receptors originated from a human donor in good health, serving as a control. Both conserved end residues are part of each CDR3. The D gene is left open where the match is weak. The size entry is marked missing in some rows and otherwise reads once, few, many or a size class.

j_call v_call d_call clone_size cdr3_nt cdr3_aa
TRBJ2-7 TRBV2 TRBD1 . TGTGCCAGCTACCCCCGGGCGACAGGGTCGACCCACGAGCAGTACTTC CASYPRATGSTHEQYF
TRBJ2-7 TRBV4-3 TRBD1 many TGCGCCAGCAGCCAAGACCAGGGGGCTCGAGACGAGCAGTACTTC CASSQDQGARDEQYF
TRBJ2-7 TRBV5-1 . . TGCGCCAGCAGCGAGGACAGCCCATCCGACTCCCACGAGCAGTACTTC CASSEDSPSDSHEQYF
TRBJ1-3 TRBV2 . . TGTGCCAGCACCGGGTCTGGAAACACCATATATTTT CASTGSGNTIYF
TRBJ2-6 TRBV19 . . TGTGCCAGTAGAGGGGATACCGGGGCCAACGTCCTGACTTTC CASRGDTGANVLTF
TRBJ2-3 TRBV20-1 . . TGCAGTGCTAGAGATACGCAGTATTTT CSARDTQYF
TRBJ1-1 TRBV11-3 TRBD1 . TGTGCCAGCAGGGCAGGGCAGGGGGCTGAAGCTTTCTTT CASRAGQGAEAFF
TRBJ1-5 TRBV27 . . TGTGCCAGCAGTTTAGAATTAGGGCCTAATCAGCCCCGGCATTTT CASSLELGPNQPRHF
TRBJ2-2 TRBV7-2 TRBD1 many TGTGCCAGCAGCTTGGGACAGGGGGCCACCGGGGAGCTGTTTTTT CASSLGQGATGELFF
TRBJ1-2 TRBV29-1 . . TGCAGCGTTGTTTCCGTGGGTTCGGGCTATGGCTACACCTTC CSVVSVGSGYGYTF
TRBJ1-1 TRBV19 TRBD1 . TGTGCCATACGGACAGGGAGAAACACTGAAGCTTTCTTT CAIRTGRNTEAFF
TRBJ2-7 TRBV6-1 TRBD2 many TGTGCCAGCAGAACAAGCCCTGGGACTAAATACCAGATATCCTACGAGCAGTACTTC CASRTSPGTKYQISYEQYF
TRBJ2-5 TRBV25-1 TRBD1 . TGTGCCAGCAGTGGGGGGAACAGGGGGCATGAGACCCAGTACTTC CASSGGNRGHETQYF
TRBJ2-5 TRBV24-1 . . TGTGCCACCAGTGATACAGAGCGAGAGACCCAGTACTTC CATSDTERETQYF
TRBJ2-3 TRBV19 . . TGTGCCAGTAGTATAGCCGGCGGGAATGAGCAGTATTTT CASSIAGGNEQYF
TRBJ2-7 TRBV7-9 TRBD2 . TGTGCCAGCAGGCACTCGACTAGCGTGGACGAGCAGTACTTC CASRHSTSVDEQYF
TRBJ1-2 TRBV6-1 TRBD1 . TGTGCCAGTCCACAGGGGCAGGGCTATGGCTACACCTTC CASPQGQGYGYTF
TRBJ1-1 TRBV10-2 . . TGCGCCAGCAGTGAAGGTCGGACTGAAGCTTTCTTT CASSEGRTEAFF
TRBJ2-1 TRBV7-2 . many TGTGCCAGCAGCTTTAATCCGAGCTCCTACAATGAGCAGTTCTTC CASSFNPSSYNEQFF
TRBJ2-2 TRBV10-3 . . TGTGCCATCAGTGATCGAGGCGCGAACACCGGGGAGCTGTTTTTT CAISDRGANTGELFF
TRBJ2-5 TRBV10-1 . many TGCGCCAGCAGTGAAAGAGGGACGATGGAGACCCAGTACTTC CASSERGTMETQYF
TRBJ2-7 TRBV27 TRBD1 many TGTGCCAGCAGTTTCTATCCCGGGACAGGGGTATACGAGCAGTACTTC CASSFYPGTGVYEQYF
TRBJ2-6 TRBV10-3 . few TGTGCCATCAGACCCGGGGCGCGAACTTCTGGGGCCAACGTCCTGACTTTC CAIRPGARTSGANVLTF
TRBJ2-2 TRBV29-1 . few TGCAGCGTTGTCGGGCGGAACACCGGGGAGCTGTTTTTT CSVVGRNTGELFF
TRBJ2-7 TRBV20-1 . few TGCAGTGCTAGAGATACTGGTGGACGGCTGGCCAACGAGCAGTACTTC CSARDTGGRLANEQYF
TRBJ1-1 TRBV5-6 TRBD1 many TGTGCCAGCAGCAGGGGACAGGTTAACACTGAAGCTTTCTTT CASSRGQVNTEAFF
TRBJ2-7 TRBV5-4 . many TGTGCCAGCAGCTTGGGTTCAGGTTACGAGCAGTACTTC CASSLGSGYEQYF
TRBJ2-7 TRBV15 . few TGTGCCACCAGCAGAGAAACAGGGTTCTCCTACGAGCAGTACTTC CATSRETGFSYEQYF
TRBJ1-5 TRBV10-2 TRBD1 . TGCGCCAGCAGTCGGGACAGGGAGCCCGGGTCCCAGCATTTT CASSRDREPGSQHF
TRBJ2-5 TRBV2 TRBD2 . TGTGCCAGCAGCGAACTAGCGGGGGGTGAACAAGAGACCCAGTACTTC CASSELAGGEQETQYF
TRBJ2-7 TRBV5-1 TRBD2 many TGCGCCAGCAGCTCAGGGACTAGCGGGGGGGCCTACGAGCAGTACTTC CASSSGTSGGAYEQYF
TRBJ2-1 TRBV2 . . TGTGCCAGCAGTGATTCGAACTTCAATGAGCAGTTCTTC CASSDSNFNEQFF
TRBJ1-1 TRBV19 . many TGTGCCAGTAGTATTGGGGGAAACACTGAAGCTTTCTTT CASSIGGNTEAFF
TRBJ2-2 TRBV29-1 TRBD2 few TGCAGCGTTCAACTAGCGGGGGGGTATGGCGGGGAGCTGTTTTTT CSVQLAGGYGGELFF
TRBJ1-1 TRBV20-1 . . TGCAGTGCTAAGGTCCCCCCGGAGGACGGAACATGGGACACTGGAGCTTTCTTT CSAKVPPEDGTWDTGAFF